A single sample is the source of the 6 T cell receptor beta chains below, sequenced in a study of CD4 T cell repertoires in COVID-19 (dated by TCRdb to the early 2020s). According to the study, the label for this sample's time point signals: sample from a COVID-19-recovered individual after infection. The method was the immunoSEQ multiplex PCR assay. TCRdb re-hosts the immuneACCESS table, in-frame sequences only. Its copies lack some clones; in the studies checked, an unresolved V gene accounts for under half of them, and the cause for the rest is not known. The sample contains fewer than 100,000 clones, roughly 85% of them found a single time. 0.5% to 0.6% of the sample rests with the top ten. Specimen: CD4+ T cells from peripheral blood, collected after recovery from COVID-19. The source is a human donor who had COVID-19.

This clone was found a few times. V gene TRBV20-1 combines with J gene TRBJ1-2; TRBD1 aligns across 7 bases. This CDR3 is 12 amino acids long. From germline, CDR1 is DFQATT and CDR2 SNEGSKA (reference sequence). The V and J ends lost 3 bases and 5 bases, in that order; junction bases with no gene match: 3. The CDR3 sequence: CSASPGQYGYTF. The CDR3 nucleotides read TGCAGTGCTAGTCCGGGACAGTATGGCTACACCTTC.

In this sample, this clone turned up many times. The chain carries TRBV6-5 and TRBJ2-2, with 13 bases fitting TRBD2. Trimming removed 6 bases from V and 7 bases from J; junction bases left unmatched: 5. Germline V CDR1 and CDR2: MNHEY, SVGAGI. There are 15 residues in the CDR3. Written as DNA, the CDR3 is TGTGCCAGCAGCCCCGGACTAGCGGGAGTCGGGGAGCTGTTTTTT. Amino acids: CASSPGLAGVGELFF.

The chain employs TRBV19 and TRBJ1-1, with TRBD1 matching 9 bases. The CDR3 sequence is 14 residues long. Trimming removed 4 bases from V and 1 base from J; junction bases left unmatched: 1. Germline V CDR1 and CDR2: LNHDA, SQIVND (reference sequence). CDR3 amino acids: CASSKGQGNTEAFF. The CDR3 region has the DNA TGTGCCAGTAGTAAGGGACAGGGGAACACTGAAGCTTTCTTT.

This clone was counted between two and nine times. Other DNA sequences in the sample encode the same CDR3. This chain joins TRBV6-5 and TRBJ1-5; the D is unclear. The CDR3 extends over 13 amino acids. Looked up from germline, CDR1 is MNHEY and CDR2 is SVGAGI. V shed 0 bases and J shed 6 bases, with 6 bases lying between them. CDR3 loop: CASSYSKGQPQHF. Here the CDR3 DNA reads TGTGCCAGCAGTTACTCGAAGGGTCAGCCCCAGCATTTT.

The V and J genes are TRBV5-1 and TRBJ2-1; 8 bases map to TRBD1. V lost 7 bases and J lost 5; bases outside the gene matches: 8. The CDR3 totals 14 residues. Germline values: CDR1 SGHRS, CDR2 YFSETQ. The CDR3 DNA reads as TGCGCCAGCCGGACGGGACAGGTGAACAATGAGCAGTTCTTC. As protein: CASRTGQVNNEQFF.

The V gene is TRBV6-6, the J gene TRBJ1-1; D remains ambiguous. From germline, CDR1 is MNHNY and CDR2 SVGAGI (reference sequence). V dropped 5 bases and J dropped 4 bases, with 17 bases sitting between them. The CDR3 runs 15 residues. Here the CDR3 reads CASSLPRVVGTEAFF. The CDR3 DNA reads TGTGCCAGCAGTCTACCACGGGTGGTTGGCACTGAAGCTTTCTTT.